What follows are 3 T cell receptor beta chains derived from one specimen sequenced in a study of CD4+ T cells in melanoma. Sequencing was performed with immunoSEQ multiplex PCR; in TCRdb, only in-frame clones are kept and a portion is missing. Altogether around 55,000 clones are present, nearly 70% being singletons, with the ten largest covering 4.8%. The sample comprised tumor tissue. These receptors all stem from a human donor with melanoma.

Of note for this clone: Relative to the germline gene, one junction end is altered; a read error may explain this. This sequence joins TRBV2 and TRBJ1-2; D gene unclear. Germline V lookup: CDR1 SNHLY, CDR2 FYNNEI. This CDR3 is built from 12 residues. CDR3 loop: CASSEAEYGYTF. In DNA form, the CDR3 reads TGTGCCAGCAGCGAAGCGGAGTATGGCTACACCTTC.

The rearrangement uses TRBV11-3 and TRBJ2-3; TRBD2 agrees at 16 bases. The CDR3 is 18 residues long. Germline V gene data show CDR1 as SGHNT and CDR2 as YENEEA. The trim removed 5 bases at V and 3 bases at J, leaving 8 bases unmatched. The CDR3 DNA follows: TGTGCCAGCAGCCGGGGACTAGCGGGGGGGCTAGGGACAGATACGCAGTATTTT. It codes for CASSRGLAGGLGTDTQYF.

This clone is a singleton in its sample. Written as DNA, the CDR3 is TGCGCCAGCAGCCAAAAACAGGGGAACAAAAACATTCAGTACTTC. Translating gives CASSQKQGNKNIQYF. The chain is built from TRBV4-3 and TRBJ2-4, with TRBD1 matching over 7 bases. V was clipped by 2 bases and J by 3 bases; unmatched bases: 4. The CDR3 totals 15 residues. Germline V gene data show CDR1 as LGHNA and CDR2 as YSLEER.